The 27 T cell receptor beta chains given below trace back to one sample, sequenced in a study of T cells in Graves' hyperthyroidism and ophthalmopathy. Amplified TCR beta CDR3 regions derived from RNA transcripts. Using the HTBI primer set, a first-round RT-PCR was run on the TCR CDR3. TCRdb reprocessed the multiplex PCR reads via MiXCR and lists one record per CDR3 protein. The profile shows about 740,000 distinct CDR3 sequences, 14% of them singletons. Sequenced: blood. The receptors stem from a woman younger than 35 with Graves' hyperthyroidism.

This clonotype was recorded a few times. The chain recombines TRBV7-9 with TRBJ1-2; D unresolved. V was pared by 1 base and J by 7 bases, with 7 bases between. CDR1 is SEHNR and CDR2 is FQNEAQ in the germline V gene (reference sequence). CDR3 size: 12 residues. The CDR3 here is CASSLGVTGYTF. CDR3 DNA sequence: TGTGCCAGCAGCTTAGGAGTTACTGGCTACACCTTC.

This clonotype was observed many times. J is TRBJ2-5 and V is TRBV20-1, with 8 bases identical to TRBD2. The CDR3 is 13 residues long. Germline values: CDR1 DFQATT, CDR2 SNEGSKA (reference sequence). V dropped 1 base and J dropped 2; count of bases not matched to a gene: 0. CDR3 nucleotide sequence: TGCAGTGCTAGAGTAGCGGGGCAAGAGACCCAGTACTTC. Translated: CSARVAGQETQYF.

CDR3: CASSRIQGPMNTEAFF. DNA for the CDR3: TGCGCCAGCAGCCGGATACAGGGTCCCATGAACACTGAAGCTTTCTTT. The J gene is TRBJ1-1, the V gene TRBV5-1; D is perhaps TRBD1 (6 bases). This CDR3 region has 16 residues. V was trimmed by 4 bases and J by 0 bases, leaving 16 bases between them. From germline, CDR1 is SGHRS and CDR2 YFSETQ.

The chain links TRBV19 to TRBJ2-1; 8 bases agree with TRBD2. The ends lost 1 base at V and 7 bases at J; junction bases unmatched: 3. The CDR3 is made up of 14 amino acids. Germline V gene data show CDR1 as LNHDA and CDR2 as SQIVND (reference sequence). As DNA, the CDR3 is TGTGCCAGTAGTATAGCAGCTAGCGGGAATGAGCAGTTCTTC. Its protein is CASSIAASGNEQFF.

There are many counts of this clonotype. The chain is built from TRBV28 and TRBJ2-3; D remains unclear. Trimming stripped 2 bases from V and 2 bases from J, with 5 bases between. Per the germline V gene, CDR1 is MDHEN and CDR2 is SYDVKM. CDR3 length: 13 residues. The CDR3 DNA sequence: TGTGCCAGCAGTTTAACAAACACAGATACGCAGTATTTT. Protein product: CASSLTNTDTQYF.

This chain connects TRBV12-5 to TRBJ2-1; D is perhaps TRBD1 (6 bases). The CDR3 extends over 13 amino acids. Germline values: CDR1 LGHNT, CDR2 FRNRAP. Trimming pared 3 bases from V and 9 bases from J, leaving 12 bases between. CDR3 amino acids: CASGLNRAGEQFF. The DNA for the CDR3 is TGTGCTAGTGGTTTAAACAGGGCCGGTGAGCAGTTCTTC.

This chain joins TRBV4-3 and TRBJ2-3; 9 positions agree with TRBD2. The length of the CDR3 is 15 residues. Germline V gene lookup returns CDR1 LGHNA and CDR2 YSLEER. The V segment lost 1 base and the J segment 4 bases; nucleotides outside the gene matches: 3. This chain's CDR3 is CASSQGAGGPDTQYF. The CDR3 DNA is TGCGCCAGCAGCCAAGGGGCGGGAGGGCCAGATACGCAGTATTTT.

This CDR3 is CASRPPGLSSGANVLTF. CDR3 coding DNA: TGTGCCAGCAGGCCACCGGGACTGAGCTCTGGGGCCAACGTCCTGACTTTC. The chain employs TRBV3-1 and TRBJ2-6, with D possibly TRBD2 on 6 matching bases. The CDR3 is made up of 17 amino acids. The germline CDR1 and CDR2 sequences are LGHDT and YNNKEL (reference sequence). V gave up 6 bases and J gave up 0 bases, with 15 bases separating them.

This clonotype was seen more than once but under ten times. This rearrangement joins TRBV2 to TRBJ2-5; TRBD1 is a possible D gene (5 bases). This CDR3 region has 12 residues. Trimming left V 10 bases short and J 5 bases short, with 14 bases between. CDR1 is SNHLY and CDR2 is FYNNEI in the germline V gene. The CDR3 protein is CAIQGSGETQYF. Here the CDR3 DNA reads TGTGCCATCCAGGGATCCGGGGAGACCCAGTACTTC.

The rearrangement joins TRBV4-3 to TRBJ1-2, with TRBD1 identical over 7 bases. Germline V gene data show CDR1 as LGHNA and CDR2 as YSLEER. Trimming took 0 bases from V and 6 from J; bases not matched to a gene: 7. CDR3 size: 15 residues. For the CDR3, the DNA is TGCGCCAGCAGCCAAGATAGAGGGGGCGCGGATGGCTACACCTTC. This codes for CASSQDRGGADGYTF.

CDR3: CASNPKGTGGGYTF. CDR3 DNA: TGTGCCAGCAACCCCAAAGGAACCGGAGGTGGCTACACCTTC. This chain links TRBV6-1 with TRBJ1-2; D call uncertain. V lost 7 bases, J lost 7 bases, and 19 bases lay in between. CDR1 is MNHNS, CDR2 SASEGT, per germline. This CDR3 is built from 14 residues.

This clonotype was counted a few times. The rearrangement uses TRBV6-1 and TRBJ1-5; D gene ambiguous. V lost 5 bases to trimming and J lost 9 bases, with 17 bases between them. CDR1 MNHNS and CDR2 SASEGT come from the germline V gene. The CDR3 extends over 14 amino acids. This CDR3 reads CASSPRVAGWPQHF. CDR3 DNA sequence: TGTGCCAGCAGTCCCCGGGTCGCAGGATGGCCCCAGCATTTT.

V is TRBV6-2 or TRBV6-3 and J is TRBJ1-5; D is uncertain. The CDR3 extends over 13 amino acids. Germline loops: CDR1 MNHEY, CDR2 SVGEGT. The V end lost 5 bases, the J end lost 7 bases, and 12 bases lay between the germline ends. The CDR3 nucleotides are TGTGCCAGCAGTCCGGACCTTCAGCAGCCCCAGCATTTT. Encoded protein: CASSPDLQQPQHF.

In its sample, this clonotype was seen once. The chain uses TRBV5-5 and TRBJ2-7; D gene ambiguous. This CDR3 is 14 amino acids long. V was clipped by 7 bases and J by 2 bases, with 16 bases between them. CDR1 and CDR2 from the germline V gene are SGHKS and YYEKEE (reference sequence). The CDR3 DNA sequence: TGTGCCAGCTCGCCCCGCTACAGAACCTACGAGCAGTACTTC. Amino acids: CASSPRYRTYEQYF.

The sample holds a few counts of this clonotype. This chain uses TRBV7-9 with TRBJ2-1; TRBD2 matches 9 bases. Germline CDR1 SEHNR, CDR2 FQNEAQ (reference sequence). The length of the CDR3 is 13 residues. The V and J ends lost 5 bases and 15 bases, in that order; junction bases with no gene match: 11. CDR3 nucleotide sequence: TGTGCCAGCAGCAGACCGGGACTAGCCTATCGGTTCTTC. Its translation: CASSRPGLAYRFF.

This clonotype was recorded a few times. This rearrangement joins TRBV4-3 to TRBJ1-4; 7 nucleotides line up with TRBD1. The CDR3 consists of 14 residues. Trimming removed 3 bases from V and 9 bases from J; junction bases left unmatched: 7. The germline V gene encodes CDR1 LGHNA and CDR2 YSLEER. The chain's CDR3 is CASSHGRQGKKLFF. The CDR3 DNA sequence: TGCGCCAGCAGCCACGGGAGACAGGGTAAAAAACTGTTTTTT.

This clonotype has more than one count but fewer than ten. The chain employs TRBV7-9 and TRBJ2-7; TRBD2 might be the D (5 bases). CDR1 is SEHNR and CDR2 is FQNEAQ in the germline V gene (reference sequence). The CDR3 is made up of 16 amino acids. Trimming shortened V by 4 bases and J by 6 bases, and 22 bases separated the two germline ends. CDR3 residues: CASSSLEGSGFGEQYF. CDR3 nucleotide sequence: TGTGCCAGCAGCTCCCTCGAAGGGTCGGGGTTCGGCGAGCAGTACTTC.

This clonotype was seen a few times. V is TRBV5-6 and J is TRBJ1-3; D is ambiguous. The germline V gene encodes CDR1 SGHDT and CDR2 YYEEEE. The CDR3 has 15 amino acids. V was shortened by 1 base and J by 0 bases, with 8 bases between the two germline ends. CDR3 in DNA: TGTGCCAGCAGCTTGCCCCAGAGCTCTGGAAACACCATATATTTT. It encodes CASSLPQSSGNTIYF.

In its sample, this clonotype was seen a few times. This chain connects TRBV6-2 or TRBV6-3 to TRBJ2-1; 8 bases align to TRBD2. The CDR3 has 17 residues. V dropped 2 bases and J dropped 5; count of bases not matched to a gene: 11. CDR1 MNHEY and CDR2 SVGEGT come from the germline V gene. The DNA of the CDR3 is TGTGCCAGCAGTTACGGCAGACTAGCGAGAACGGACAATGAGCAGTTCTTC. It encodes CASSYGRLARTDNEQFF.

Ten or more counts support this clonotype. The chain is built from TRBV29-1 and TRBJ2-1, with 8 bases lining up with TRBD1. This CDR3 spans 14 amino acids. V gave up 6 bases and J gave up 0 bases; unmatched junction bases: 4. The germline gives CDR1 SQVTM, CDR2 ANQGSEA. The CDR3 here is CSVVGQGSYNEQFF. The CDR3 DNA reads as TGCAGCGTAGTAGGACAGGGCTCCTACAATGAGCAGTTCTTC.

This clonotype was counted once. This chain uses TRBV11-1 with TRBJ2-5, with unresolved D. The CDR3 length is 15 residues. The germline V gene has CDR1 SGHAT and CDR2 FQDESV (reference sequence). V gave up 5 bases and J gave up 4 bases, with 17 bases separating them. This chain's CDR3 is CASSQLSARGETQYF. CDR3 nucleotides: TGTGCCAGCAGCCAACTCTCTGCCCGCGGAGAGACCCAGTACTTC. Filled out from reference TRBV11-1 and TRBJ2-5, the complete variable domain reads EAEVAQSPRYKITEKSQAVAFWCDPISGHATLYWYRQILGQGPELLVQFQDESVVDDSQLPKDRFSAERLKGVDSTLKIQPAELGDSAMYLCASSQLSARGETQYFGPGTRLLVL.

A few counts support this clonotype. The rearrangement links TRBV9 to TRBJ2-1, with D possibly TRBD2 on 7 matching bases. The germline V gene has CDR1 SGDLS and CDR2 YYNGEE. The V end lost 5 bases, the J end lost 6 bases, and 21 bases lay between the germline ends. The CDR3 runs 16 residues. CDR3 bases: TGTGCCAGCAGTGGCCGGGCCGTAGGGGGGGGCAATGAGCAGTTCTTC. This encodes CASSGRAVGGGNEQFF.

This clonotype was counted ten times or more. CDR3 region: CASSPETGELFF. CDR3 nucleotide sequence: TGTGCCAGCTCGCCGGAAACCGGGGAGCTGTTTTTT. The chain recombines TRBV18 with TRBJ2-2; D ambiguous. CDR1 is KGHSH, CDR2 LQKENI, per germline. The CDR3 is 12 amino acids. V lost 6 bases, J lost 5 bases, and 7 bases lay in between.

The CDR3 nucleotides are TGTGCCAGCAAATTTTGTATTTGGCGGACTAGCGGGAGTGGGTACGAGCAGTACTTC. Protein: CASKFCIWRTSGSGYEQYF. V is TRBV6-7 and J is TRBJ2-7, with 13 bases aligning to TRBD2. TRBV6-7 is assigned to the ORF class and has an uncertain function. Trimming cost V 7 bases and J 4 bases; bases outside gene matches: 19. The CDR3 is 19 residues long.

This rearrangement joins TRBV28 to TRBJ2-1, with D possibly being TRBD1 or TRBD2 (6 bases each). CDR1 and CDR2 from the germline V gene are MDHEN and SYDVKM. The ends were cut back, 6 bases at V and 1 base at J, with 13 bases in the middle. The CDR3 is 15 residues long. CDR3 in amino acids: CASRWGAASYNEQFF. In DNA form, the CDR3 reads TGTGCCAGCAGGTGGGGGGCCGCTTCCTACAATGAGCAGTTCTTC.

This clonotype was seen many times. CDR3 in DNA: TGTGCCAGCATTCGGACAGGAGAACCTGAAGCTTTCTTT. It is translated as CASIRTGEPEAFF. J is TRBJ1-1 and V is TRBV2, with 7 bases aligning to TRBD1. This CDR3 is built from 13 residues. Germline trimming cut 7 bases from V and 6 bases from J; bases unmatched to any gene: 8. CDR1 SNHLY and CDR2 FYNNEI come from the germline V gene.

The V gene is TRBV11-2, the J gene TRBJ1-5; D gene ambiguous. Trimming stripped 1 base from V and 7 bases from J, with 8 bases between. The germline V gene encodes CDR1 SGHAT and CDR2 FQNNGV. This CDR3 is built from 13 residues. In DNA, the CDR3 is TGTGCCAGCAGCTTAGGGACCAGGCAGCCCCAGCATTTT. It translates to CASSLGTRQPQHF. Complete variable domain (other parts from reference TRBV11-2 and TRBJ1-5): EAGVAQSPRYKIIEKRQSVAFWCNPISGHATLYWYQQILGQGPKLLIQFQNNGVVDDSQLPKDRFSAERLKGVDSTLKIQPAKLEDSAVYLCASSLGTRQPQHFGDGTRLSIL.